This T cell receptor beta chain was captured in a study of T cells in Graves' hyperthyroidism and ophthalmopathy. Note on this clonotype: Its antigen is as yet unknown.

There were TCR beta CDR3 regions amplified from RNA transcripts. RT-PCR in the first round (using the HTBI primer set) targeted the TCR CDR3. TCRdb reprocessed the multiplex PCR reads via MiXCR and lists one record per CDR3 protein. Of under 350,000 distinct CDR3 sequences detected, 15% to 20% appear once; the ten largest clones hold around 55%. Germline V lookup: CDR1 SGHTA, CDR2 FQGNSA. Trimming cost V 4 bases and J 7 bases; bases outside gene matches: 11. There are 15 residues in the CDR3. Subjects with ophthalmopathy showed a Clinical Activity Score no lower than 3, a NOSPECS grade no lower than 4, and a duration shorter than 3 months. Clinicians diagnosed patients from clinical symptoms, serum thyroxine and TRAb, thyroid ultrasound and orbital computed tomography. Study-wide results and caveats: A median about 7 months before onset, the model predicted ophthalmopathy.

The sample was blood. This chain uses TRBV7-2 with TRBJ1-2; 8 nucleotides align to TRBD1. The TCR sequence derives from a woman aged 60-75 years with Graves' ophthalmopathy. CDR3 bases: TGTGCCAGCAGCTCCCCTCGGCCAGGGGGCGGTGGCTACACCTTC. Amino acid sequence: CASSSPRPGGGGYTF.